Below, 29 T cell receptor beta chains from the same sample are listed, as sequenced in a study of Graves' ophthalmopathy and Graves' hyperthyroidism. For repertoire sequencing, the TCR beta CDR3 regions were amplified from RNA transcripts. HTBI primers served in a first-round RT-PCR, which a second-round multiplex PCR followed. TCRdb independently ran MiXCR on the multiplex PCR reads; one entry per CDR3 protein. The sample holds about 500,000 distinct CDR3 sequences; under 45% are singletons and the top ten take roughly 4%. Sample: peripheral blood or thyroid tissue (not recorded which). These receptors came from an adult man with Graves' hyperthyroidism.

This clonotype was recorded many times. The V gene is TRBV4-1, the J gene TRBJ1-3; no firm D call. The CDR3 has 14 amino acids. Germline CDR1 MGHRA, CDR2 YSYEKL. Trimming shortened V by 2 bases and J by 3 bases, and 8 bases separated the two germline ends. This CDR3 reads CASSQRTDGNTIYF. CDR3 DNA: TGCGCCAGCAGCCAAAGGACTGATGGAAACACCATATATTTT.

Many counts were recorded for this clonotype. This rearrangement joins TRBV7-9 to TRBJ1-1, with a weak D call TRBD1 (6 bases). This CDR3 has 15 amino acids. Germline V gene sequence: CDR1 SEHNR, CDR2 FQNEAQ (reference sequence). V shed 3 bases and J shed 0 bases, with 11 bases lying between them. CDR3 amino acids: CASSLGTLMNTEAFF. CDR3 in DNA: TGTGCCAGCAGCTTGGGGACACTGATGAACACTGAAGCTTTCTTT.

For this clonotype: One junction end disagrees with the germline gene, perhaps due to a read error. The chain employs TRBV10-2 and TRBJ2-7; TRBD1 aligns across 9 bases. CDR3 length equals 15 residues. Germline CDR1 is WSHSY and CDR2 is SAAADI. CDR3 sequence reads: CASSLNRGQGYEQYF. The CDR3 region has the DNA TGTGCCAGCAGTTTAAACAGGGGGCAAGGGTACGAGCAGTACTTC.

This clonotype has a count of ten or more. The genes are TRBV5-1 and TRBJ1-1, with D unresolved. Germline CDR1 SGHRS, CDR2 YFSETQ. V was clipped by 3 bases and J by 1 base, with 13 bases between them. The CDR3 covers 15 residues. The CDR3 loop is CASSSEEGRNTEAFF. The CDR3 DNA reads TGCGCCAGCAGCTCGGAGGAGGGCCGGAACACTGAAGCTTTCTTT.

This clonotype was found many times. For the CDR3, the DNA is TGTGCCAGCAGCCCCAGACAGGGTACAACCGGGGAGCTGTTTTTT. Translation: CASSPRQGTTGELFF. This rearrangement joins TRBV7-8 to TRBJ2-2; 7 bases line up with TRBD1. J was trimmed by 5 bases and V by 5 bases; bases with no gene match: 8. Germline CDR1 and CDR2: SGHVS and FQNEAQ. The CDR3 is 15 amino acids.

This chain's CDR3 is CASSLEGAGLANDEQFF. CDR3 nucleotide sequence: TGTGCCAGCAGCTTAGAAGGGGCGGGACTAGCTAACGATGAGCAGTTCTTC. The chain links TRBV7-9 to TRBJ2-1; 9 bases align to TRBD2. The V segment lost 1 base and the J segment 8 bases; nucleotides outside the gene matches: 12. This CDR3 is 17 amino acids long. Germline values: CDR1 SEHNR, CDR2 FQNEAQ (reference sequence).

Many counts were recorded for this clonotype. The chain combines TRBV5-1 with TRBJ2-7; 11 positions match TRBD2. After removal of 1 base from V and 1 base from J, the junction contained 10 bases not matched to a gene. The V gene's germline CDR1 is SGHRS and CDR2 YFSETQ. This CDR3 has 18 residues. CDR3 DNA: TGCGCCAGCAGCTTGAGGCGGGTAAGGACTAGCGGGTCCTACGAGCAGTACTTC. It is translated as CASSLRRVRTSGSYEQYF.

This clonotype occurred many times. The genes are TRBV7-2 and TRBJ2-2, with no clear D. The CDR3 extends over 15 amino acids. Germline V gene data show CDR1 as SGHTA and CDR2 as FQGNSA. V was trimmed by 1 base and J by 6 bases, leaving 12 bases between them. The CDR3 reads CASSLESGSPGELFF. The CDR3 nucleotides are TGTGCCAGCAGCTTAGAATCAGGTTCGCCCGGGGAGCTGTTTTTT.

This clonotype showed up just a few times. CDR3: CATSRDYGYTF. For the CDR3, the DNA is TGTGCCACCAGCAGGGACTATGGCTACACCTTC. The rearrangement links TRBV15 to TRBJ1-2; D is ambiguous. The CDR3 consists of 11 residues. CDR1 and CDR2 (germline): LNHNV, YYDKDF (reference sequence). The ends were cut back, 3 bases at V and 3 bases at J, with 2 bases in the middle.

This clonotype occurred many times. V and J are TRBV7-6 and TRBJ2-2; 7 bases match TRBD2. The CDR3 has 14 residues. V gave up 6 bases and J gave up 5 bases; unmatched junction bases: 6. Germline V gene data show CDR1 as SGHVS and CDR2 as FNYEAQ. The CDR3 protein is CASRPLGGTGELFF. DNA for the CDR3: TGTGCCAGCAGACCCCTCGGGGGGACCGGGGAGCTGTTTTTT.

The chain is built from TRBV7-2 and TRBJ2-5; 13 nucleotides agree with TRBD2. Trimming at V came to 2 bases and at J to 5 bases, leaving 8 bases not matched to a gene. The CDR3 length is 17 residues. CDR1 and CDR2 (germline): SGHTA, FQGNSA. The chain's CDR3 is CASSLNGLAGVEETQYF. The CDR3 DNA reads as TGTGCCAGCAGCTTAAATGGACTAGCGGGAGTAGAGGAGACCCAGTACTTC. The full variable domain, in which reference TRBV7-2 and TRBJ2-5 provide the parts outside the CDR3, is GAGVSQSPSNKVTEKGKDVELRCDPISGHTALYWYRQSLGQGLEFLIYFQGNSAPDKSGLPSDRFSAERTGGSVSTLTIQRTQQEDSAVYLCASSLNGLAGVEETQYFGPGTRLLVL.

Comment on this clonotype: This clone may be a read error of a much larger clone one base away. The chain has TRBV7-3 and TRBJ2-7; D may be TRBD2 (5 bases). Germline lookup yields CDR1 SGHTA and CDR2 FQGTGA. The CDR3 sequence is 15 residues long. V was cut by 5 bases and J by 7 bases, with 21 bases left in between. The CDR3 coding sequence is TGTGCCAGCAGCCCCCCCAACAGACCCGGGGAGGAGCAGTACTTC. Its protein product is CASSPPNRPGEEQYF.

The chain uses TRBV20-1 and TRBJ2-7; 9 bases map to TRBD2. The CDR3 length is 14 residues. Losses at the gene ends were 5 bases for V and 2 bases for J; bases not matched to a gene: 7. Per germline, CDR1 DFQATT and CDR2 SNEGSKA (reference sequence). CDR3 DNA: TGCAGTGCTGAGTTGGCGGGAGGGCCCTACGAGCAGTACTTC. Translating it yields CSAELAGGPYEQYF.

The chain couples TRBV7-2 to TRBJ2-7; a possible D gene is TRBD1 (5 bases). Deletions cut 1 base from V and 4 bases from J, with 8 bases between. The germline CDR1 and CDR2 sequences are SGHTA and FQGNSA. The CDR3 has 13 residues. Here the CDR3 DNA reads TGTGCCAGCAGCTTAGGACAGCAATACGAGCAGTACTTC. Amino acid sequence: CASSLGQQYEQYF.

Concerning this clonotype itself: This may stem from a read error, because a much larger clone lies one nucleotide away. The gene calls are TRBV5-1 and TRBJ1-2, with a possible D match to TRBD1 (6 bases). The V gene lost 3 bases and the J gene lost 4 bases, with 13 bases spanning the gap. The CDR3 runs 14 residues. Germline V gene data show CDR1 as SGHRS and CDR2 as YFSETQ. The CDR3: CASSSGAQGYGYTF. The CDR3 region has the DNA TGCGCCAGCAGCTCCGGGGCACAGGGCTATGGCTACACCTTC.

This clonotype was seen repeatedly, ten times or more. This chain joins TRBV6-5 and TRBJ1-6; 8 bases agree with TRBD1. The germline V gene has CDR1 MNHEY and CDR2 SVGAGI. The CDR3 is 15 amino acids. With V trimmed by 6 bases and J by 9 bases, 10 bases remained unmatched. This CDR3 reads CASSWTGMASSPLHF. DNA of the CDR3: TGTGCCAGCAGCTGGACAGGGATGGCGTCTTCACCCCTCCACTTT.

A word on this clonotype: The conserved final phenylalanine or tryptophan is absent from the CDR3, which likely points to a read error. Because the CDR3's place on the DNA is in doubt, the DNA is left out and the CDR3 is given as listed by TCRdb. This chain links TRBV7-3 with TRBJ2-5; the DNA was not compared with TRBD1, the D call given in the table. Per the germline V gene, CDR1 is SGHTA and CDR2 is FQGTGA. The CDR3 has 10 amino acids, counting both end residues. CDR3 in amino acids: CASSTWTGCL.

This clonotype was observed at least ten times. The chain is built from TRBV29-1 and TRBJ1-3, with D unclear. Germline V gene lookup returns CDR1 SQVTM and CDR2 ANQGSEA. There are 12 residues in the CDR3. Deletions cut 0 bases from V and 8 bases from J, with 8 bases between. CDR3: CSVEDVGDTIYF. CDR3 nucleotides: TGCAGCGTTGAAGATGTTGGGGACACCATATATTTT. Supplemented by reference TRBV29-1 and TRBJ1-3, the full variable domain reads SAVISQKPSRDICQRGTSLTIQCQVDSQVTMMFWYRQQPGQSLTLIATANQGSEATYESGFVIDKFPISRPNLTFSTLTVSNMSPEDSSIYLCSVEDVGDTIYFGEGSWLTVV.

The chain employs TRBV18 and TRBJ2-5; D is possibly TRBD2 (5 bases). Germline V gene sequence: CDR1 KGHSH, CDR2 LQKENI. V was shortened by 2 bases and J by 1 base, with 8 bases between the two germline ends. This CDR3 has 14 residues. CDR3 loop: CASSPSLAQETQYF. The CDR3 DNA follows: TGTGCCAGCTCACCAAGTCTAGCCCAAGAGACCCAGTACTTC.

This clonotype was counted a few times. The chain uses TRBV6-6 and TRBJ2-7; 10 bases match TRBD2. Trimming took 4 bases from V and 6 from J; bases not matched to a gene: 6. The CDR3 covers 14 residues. Germline loops: CDR1 MNHNY, CDR2 SVGAGI (reference sequence). In nucleotides, the CDR3 is TGTGCCAGCAGTTCCCTAGCGGGAGTGGGCGAGCAGTACTTC. Protein: CASSSLAGVGEQYF.

This clonotype was found many times. J is TRBJ2-7 and V is TRBV10-2, with 7 positions matching TRBD1. The V segment lost 5 bases and the J segment 0 bases; nucleotides outside the gene matches: 4. The length of the CDR3 is 14 residues. Per germline, CDR1 WSHSY and CDR2 SAAADI. CDR3 region: CASSPDRVSYEQYF. The CDR3 coding sequence is TGCGCCAGCAGTCCCGACAGGGTCTCCTACGAGCAGTACTTC.

Ten or more counts support this clonotype. The J gene is TRBJ1-5, the V gene TRBV13; D is uncertain. Germline V gene data show CDR1 as PRHDT and CDR2 as FYEKMQ (reference sequence). The CDR3 loop spans 15 amino acids. V shed 0 bases and J shed 4 bases, with 10 bases lying between them. For the CDR3, the DNA is TGTGCCAGCAGCTTAGGGGGTCCGCAGAATCAGCCCCAGCATTTT. It yields the protein CASSLGGPQNQPQHF.

This chain uses TRBV7-2 with TRBJ2-2, with a tentative D call TRBD2 (5 bases). V gave up 2 bases and J gave up 13 bases, with 5 bases separating them. CDR3 length: 10 residues. The germline CDR1 and CDR2 sequences are SGHTA and FQGNSA. The CDR3 loop reads CASSLRGLFF. CDR3 sequence (DNA): TGTGCCAGCAGCTTACGGGGGCTGTTTTTT. Supplemented by reference TRBV7-2 and TRBJ2-2, the full variable domain reads GAGVSQSPSNKVTEKGKDVELRCDPISGHTALYWYRQSLGQGLEFLIYFQGNSAPDKSGLPSDRFSAERTGGSVSTLTIQRTQQEDSAVYLCASSLRGLFFGEGSRLTVL.

The count of this clonotype is one. The chain links TRBV7-9 to TRBJ1-6; 9 bases are a match to TRBD1. The CDR3 sequence is 15 residues long. V lost 5 bases and J lost 15; bases outside the gene matches: 14. In germline, CDR1 is SEHNR, CDR2 FQNEAQ (reference sequence). The CDR3 spells CASSQTQGAGEVLHF. In DNA, the CDR3 is TGTGCCAGCAGCCAAACACAGGGGGCAGGGGAGGTCCTCCACTTT.

This clonotype was recorded at least ten times. The chain uses TRBV2 and TRBJ1-5, with 9 bases identical to TRBD1. The CDR3 covers 15 residues. V trimming: 6 bases; J trimming: 7 bases; junction bases outside the gene matches: 10. Germline V gene sequence: CDR1 SNHLY, CDR2 FYNNEI. Here the CDR3 DNA reads TGTGCCAGCAGAGGGGGACAGGGCCGGTGGCAGCCCCAGCATTTT. Translating it yields CASRGGQGRWQPQHF.

This clonotype was counted between two and nine times. This chain connects TRBV12-3 or TRBV12-4 to TRBJ2-7; D is unresolved. V shed 2 bases and J shed 1 base, with 6 bases lying between them. CDR3 length equals 13 residues. The CDR3 bases are TGTGCCAGCAGTTTATTACTATCCTACGAGCAGTACTTC. Residues: CASSLLLSYEQYF.

In its sample, this clonotype was seen many times. The chain uses TRBV12-3 or TRBV12-4 and TRBJ2-5, with 9 bases aligning to TRBD1. CDR3 length equals 16 residues. The J segment lost 4 bases and the V segment lost 2 bases, leaving 8 bases of the junction unmatched. CDR3 coding DNA: TGTGCCAGCAGTTTAAACCTTGAGGACAGGGGAGAGACCCAGTACTTC. This translates into CASSLNLEDRGETQYF.

This clonotype was seen ten or more times. The J gene is TRBJ2-7, the V gene TRBV29-1, with no clear D. CDR1 SQVTM and CDR2 ANQGSEA come from the germline V gene. V lost 4 bases and J 5 bases, leaving 18 bases between the germline ends. CDR3 length: 14 residues. In DNA form, the CDR3 reads TGCAGCGTTGGGGGTGTGGGGTTCTTGGACGAGCAGTACTTC. This gives the protein CSVGGVGFLDEQYF.

The V and J genes are TRBV12-3 or TRBV12-4 and TRBJ2-2, with 10 nucleotides matching TRBD1. This CDR3 comprises 15 residues. Unmatched junction bases numbered 8, after V lost 8 bases and J lost 5 bases. The CDR3 spells CASGRTGGGTGELFF. CDR3 bases: TGTGCCAGCGGCCGGACAGGGGGAGGGACCGGGGAGCTGTTTTTT.